This T cell receptor beta chain appears in the sequencing data of a study of cytomegalovirus exposure and HLA in healthy donors. Details on this clone: Its antigen is unidentified.

The PCR had 60 Vbeta and 13 Jbeta primers. Some clones are missing from TCRdb's copy, which holds only in-frame ones; the method was immunoSEQ multiplex PCR. The sample contains about 130,000 clones, 81% of which appear only once. The study's findings and limits: In a later analysis, about 17,000 TCR beta sequences were associated with HLA alleles at 0.05 false discovery rate. Researchers reported from a later analysis that most CMV-associated TCR beta chains appeared HLA-restricted. Sequencing artifact likely explains a cluster of highly shared sequence variants. It was confirmed in vitro that a few of the CMV-associated chains were specific for CMV antigens.

Trimming removed 0 bases from V and 4 bases from J; junction bases left unmatched: 5. The CDR3 length is 18 residues. Germline V CDR1 and CDR2: SGHNT, YYREEE (reference sequence). The TCR comes from a man younger than 35 in good health and CMV-seronegative. Sequences were obtained from PBMCs. V and J are TRBV5-4 and TRBJ2-6; 12 nucleotides agree with TRBD2. The CDR3, as DNA: TGTGCCAGCAGCTTGGGACTAGCGGGGGCAGGGGGGGCCAACGTCCTGACTTTC. This encodes CASSLGLAGAGGANVLTF.